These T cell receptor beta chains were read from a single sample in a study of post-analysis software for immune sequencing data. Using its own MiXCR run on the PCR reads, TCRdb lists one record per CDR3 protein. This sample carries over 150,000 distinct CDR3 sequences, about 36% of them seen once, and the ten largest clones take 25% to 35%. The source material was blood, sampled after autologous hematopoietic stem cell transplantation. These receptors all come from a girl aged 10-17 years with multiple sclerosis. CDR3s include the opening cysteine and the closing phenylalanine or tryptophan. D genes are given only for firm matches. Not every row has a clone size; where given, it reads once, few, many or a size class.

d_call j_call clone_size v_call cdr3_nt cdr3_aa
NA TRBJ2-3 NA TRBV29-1 TGCAGCGTTGAAGTCTTTCGGGGGCTCACAGATACGCAGTATTTT CSVEVFRGLTDTQYF
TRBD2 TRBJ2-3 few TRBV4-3 TGCGCCAGCAGCCTCCACCGGACTAGCGGGAGAGCCACAGATACGCAGTATTTT CASSLHRTSGRATDTQYF
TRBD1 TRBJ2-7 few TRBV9 TGTGCCAGCAGCCCCGACAGGGCCCCCTACTACGAGCAGTACTTC CASSPDRAPYYEQYF
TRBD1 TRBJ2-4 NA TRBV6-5 TGTGCCAGCAGCGAACGGACAGGATCCAAAAACATTCAGTACTTC CASSERTGSKNIQYF
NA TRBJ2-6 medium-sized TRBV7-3 TGTGCCAGCAGCTTCCCACAAGCTGGGGCCAACGTCCTGACTTTC CASSFPQAGANVLTF
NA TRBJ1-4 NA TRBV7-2 TGTGCCAGCAGCTTAGCCGGGAGGTGGAACGAAAAACTGTTTTTT CASSLAGRWNEKLFF
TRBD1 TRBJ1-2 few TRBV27 TGTGCCAGCAACCCAACTGGACAGGGCCAATTCAACTATGGCTACACCTTC CASNPTGQGQFNYGYTF
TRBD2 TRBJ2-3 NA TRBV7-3 TGTGCCAGCAGCTTCGGGACTAGCCGGGCAGATACGCAGTATTTT CASSFGTSRADTQYF
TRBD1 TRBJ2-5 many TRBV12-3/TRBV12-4 TGTGCCAGCAGTCCCGGGACAGCCCTCCAAGAGACCCAGTACTTC CASSPGTALQETQYF
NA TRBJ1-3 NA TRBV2 TGTGCCAGCAGTGAATCTTCGTACTCTGGAAACACCATATATTTT CASSESSYSGNTIYF
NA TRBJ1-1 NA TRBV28 TGTGCCAGCAGTCCGACAGGAGGGGTGAGGGAAGCTTTCTTT CASSPTGGVREAFF
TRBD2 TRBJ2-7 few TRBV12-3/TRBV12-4 TGTGCCAGCAGTTGGGGGGGAAGGGAGCAGTACTTC CASSWGGREQYF
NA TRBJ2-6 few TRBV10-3 TGTGCCATCAGCTGGTACTCTGGGGCCAACGTCCTGACTTTC CAISWYSGANVLTF
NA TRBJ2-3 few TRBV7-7 TGTGCTAGCAGCATAGACAGAACAGATACGCAGTATTTT CASSIDRTDTQYF
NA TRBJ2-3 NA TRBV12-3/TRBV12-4 TGTGCCAGCAGCCTTGCCACGGGGGATACGCAGTATTTT CASSLATGDTQYF
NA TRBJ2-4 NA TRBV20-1 TGCAGTGCTAGGCTTAGCGGCCGAGTCGGTAATGCCAAAAACATTCAGTACTTC CSARLSGRVGNAKNIQYF
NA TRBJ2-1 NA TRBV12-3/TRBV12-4 TGTGCCAGCAGGTTAAGGGAATCCTACAATGAGCAGTTCTTC CASRLRESYNEQFF
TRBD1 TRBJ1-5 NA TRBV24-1 TGTGCCACCAGTGATCCCCTCGCCGGGACAGAAGTTAGCAATCAGCCCCAGCATTTT CATSDPLAGTEVSNQPQHF
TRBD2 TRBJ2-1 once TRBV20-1 TGCAGTGCTGGTGGGAGGGCCCTCAATGAGCAGTTCTTC CSAGGRALNEQFF
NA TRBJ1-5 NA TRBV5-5 TGTGCCAGCAGCTTGTCTACCTCGACAGGCAGCCCTCCCAATCAGCCCCAGCATTTT CASSLSTSTGSPPNQPQHF
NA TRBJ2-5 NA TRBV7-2 TGTGCCAGCAGCTTGCCCGGGACTGGAGAGACCCAGTACTTC CASSLPGTGETQYF
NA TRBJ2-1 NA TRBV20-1 TGCAGTGCTAGAGATCTAGCGACCGCCCTGTTCTTC CSARDLATALFF
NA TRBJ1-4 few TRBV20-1 TGCAGTGCCAGACTGTCTAATGAAAAACTGTTTTTT CSARLSNEKLFF
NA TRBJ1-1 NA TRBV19 TGTGCCAGTAGTATACCACAACTACAGAACACTGAAGCTTTCTTT CASSIPQLQNTEAFF
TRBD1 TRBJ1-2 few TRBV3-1 TGTGCCAGCAGCCAGAGACAGGGAGGCGGCTACACCTTC CASSQRQGGGYTF
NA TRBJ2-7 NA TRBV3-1 TGTGCCAGCAGCCAAGATACCAGGGGTTACGAGCAGTACTTC CASSQDTRGYEQYF
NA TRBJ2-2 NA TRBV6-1 TGTGCCAGCAGTGAAGCGTCCCTAGGGGTTTCCGGGGAGCTGTTTTTT CASSEASLGVSGELFF
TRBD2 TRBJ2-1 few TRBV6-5 TGTGCCAGCAGATTAGCGGGAGGGCCAAATGAGCAGTTCTTC CASRLAGGPNEQFF
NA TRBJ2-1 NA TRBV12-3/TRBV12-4 TGTGCCAGCAGTTTAGTAGATAGTAGTGAAAGTACGGAAGGGCAGTTCTTC CASSLVDSSESTEGQFF
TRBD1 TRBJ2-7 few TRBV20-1 TGCAGTGCACCCGGGACAGGGGTCAGCGAGCAGTACTTC CSAPGTGVSEQYF
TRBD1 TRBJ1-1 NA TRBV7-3 TGTGCCAGCAGCCCAACAGGGGACTGGAGGAACACTGAAGCTTTCTTT CASSPTGDWRNTEAFF
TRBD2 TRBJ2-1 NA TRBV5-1 TGCGCCAGCAGCTTGGTAACTAGCGGGAGTTCGTTCAATGAGCAGTTCTTC CASSLVTSGSSFNEQFF
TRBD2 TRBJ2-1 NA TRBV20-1 TGCAGTGCTAGGAGTGGCGGGACTAGCGGGAGGAGGTCCTACAATGAGCAGTTCTTC CSARSGGTSGRRSYNEQFF